This TCR beta chain was captured in a study of Ad26.COV2.S vaccination and SARS-CoV-2 variants (dated by TCRdb to the early 2020s). About the study as a whole: Donors in the vaccine arm were drawn from COV1001, a phase I-IIa trial of Ad26.COV2.S in healthy adults that was multicentre, randomized, double-blind and placebo-controlled. Dosing of Ad26.COV2.S was intramuscular, at either 5x10^10 or 1x10^11 viral particles, delivered as one shot or as two shots spaced 56 days apart. TCRbeta repertoire sequencing served as the tool for gauging how specific and how broad the SARS-CoV-2-reactive T cell receptors were following Ad26.COV2.S vaccination. A total of roughly 30 samples were included in the TCR-sequenced set, comprising around 19 Ad26.COV2.S vaccine recipients, 5 placebo recipients and 8 SARS-CoV-2 convalescent individuals. Participants in the trial were split at random into five groups of five each, receiving low-dose or high-dose Ad26.COV2.S once or twice, or else placebo on both occasions. Blinding of investigators to trial group allocation was maintained during experiments and outcome assessment.

The immunoSEQ Assay was used to sequence TCRbeta CDR3 regions. After extraction, genomic DNA underwent amplification by bias-controlled multiplex PCR, followed by high-throughput sequencing. Per the original workflow: To quantify the absolute abundance of every unique TCRbeta CDR3 region, sequences were collapsed and filtered. T cell fraction was estimated by normalizing TCRbeta template counts to usable DNA, with usable DNA measured through amplification of reference genes found in all nucleated cells. Repertoire TCRs were annotated as SARS-CoV-2-specific by exact matching of V gene, CDR3 amino acid sequence and J gene to a known reactive TCR set. The reference SARS-CoV-2 TCR set came from MIRA and was filtered for enrichment in COVID-19-positive ImmuneCODE repertoires, removing public or cross-reactive TCRs. Drawing on the MIRA antigens, annotated TCRs were analysed further at the level of specific ORF or position within ORF. Depth was the summed frequency of annotated unique rearrangements, while breadth was defined as annotated unique rearrangements over total unique productive rearrangements. Two-sided Wilcoxon rank-sum tests were used to compare TCR breadth between groups. TCRdb re-hosts the immuneACCESS table, in-frame sequences only. Its copies lack some clones; in the studies checked, an unresolved V gene accounts for under half of them, and the cause for the rest is not known. The V and J calls and clone size come from that table; D and trimming were worked out from the DNA. This sample holds roughly 240,000 clones; roughly 90% were observed only once. Around 10% of the sample is in the top ten clones.

The treatment or condition label on this specimen signifies: 19 received Ad26.COV2.S at low or high dose, single or two shots; about five received placebo; per-sample allocation not given. Repertoires of vaccine and placebo recipients were sequenced from samples collected on day 63 after the first injection. Between 29 July and 7 August 2020, Cohort 1b enrolled approximately 26 adults aged 18-55 years at one site in Boston, USA. Ad26.COV2.S was a replication-incompetent adenovirus type 26 vector that expressed a prefusion-stabilized SARS-CoV-2 spike protein derived from the original Wuhan strain. Per the germline V gene, LGHNA is the CDR1 and YNFKEQ is the CDR2. The CDR3 contains 16 residues, cysteine and phenylalanine counted. The DNA shown is the 48-base CDR3, in frame from base 1. Trimmed from V: 1 base; trimmed from J: 8 bases; junction bases lacking a gene match: 7. Summary of the overall study and its limitations: After vaccination, substantial breadth of spike-specific CD8+ and CD4+ T cell responses was reported. The study lacked the statistical power to compare responses across vaccine doses or regimens. According to the authors, total T cell responses may have been underestimated by the TCR breadth and depth analyses. Higher spike-specific TCR breadth was observed in Ad26.COV2.S recipients than in placebo recipients (P = 0.0014). Vaccine and placebo recipients had comparable non-spike TCR breadth, which fits with the vaccine containing only spike.

As for this clone: The antigen this receptor binds is unknown. The record has no base qualities; no much larger clone is one base away.

The V and J genes are TRBV4-2 and TRBJ1-4, with 10 middle bases fitting TRBD1. This clonotype originated in a person between 18 and 65 years old who received the Ad26.COV2.S COVID-19 vaccine or a placebo. The sample was peripheral blood, taken in a trial of Ad26.COV2.S vaccine versus placebo. CDR3 loop: CASSQADRGLGEKLFF. At the DNA level, the sequence is TGTGCCAGCAGCCAAGCCGACAGGGGGCTGGGGGAAAAACTGTTTTTT.